Each of the 20 T cell receptor beta chains below was sequenced from the same sample in a study of regulatory T cells in long-lasting Graves disease. Time point of the sample: newly diagnosed GD, antithyroid drugs for less than 3 months. Isolated PBMC RNA provided the starting material for the TCR library. For TCR beta, libraries came from iRepertoire HTBI primers and Arm-PCR of CDR3 regions. TCRdb passed the multiplex PCR reads through MiXCR, listing each CDR3 protein once. The table lists fewer than 550,000 distinct CDR3 sequences, roughly 15% of them singletons. This sample also belongs to another study, concerning T cells in Graves' hyperthyroidism and ophthalmopathy.

The sample was peripheral blood mononuclear cells (PBMCs), taken at new diagnosis, from a patient treated with antithyroid drugs. The receptors stem from a woman aged 40 to 65 with Graves disease.

This sequence joins TRBV15 and TRBJ2-7, with D maybe TRBD1 (6 bases). Trimming took off 1 base at V and 5 bases at J, with 6 bases between the two ends. CDR1 is LNHNV, CDR2 YYDKDF, per germline (reference sequence). This CDR3 comprises 12 residues. In nucleotides, the CDR3 is TGTGCCACCAGCAGAGCAGGGGACGAGCAGTACTTC. Translating it yields CATSRAGDEQYF. Together with reference TRBV15 and TRBJ2-7, the CDR3 gives the full variable domain: DAMVIQNPRYQVTQFGKPVTLSCSQTLNHNVMYWYQQKSSQAPKLLFHYYDKDFNNEADTPDNFQSRRPNTSFCFLDIRSPGLGDTAMYLCATSRAGDEQYFGPGTRLTVT.

The chain couples TRBV7-2 to TRBJ2-3; 9 nucleotides match TRBD2. The CDR3 runs 16 residues. V shed 2 bases and J 2 bases; nucleotides not matched to a gene: 5. Germline V gene sequence: CDR1 SGHTA, CDR2 FQGNSA. The CDR3 DNA reads as TGTGCCAGCAGCTTATTCATAGCGGGGGCCACAGATACGCAGTATTTT. Protein sequence: CASSLFIAGATDTQYF.

This clonotype was detected once. The CDR3 here is CASTRGGGHGYTF. CDR3 coding DNA: TGTGCCAGCACGCGAGGGGGCGGGCATGGCTACACCTTC. The rearrangement joins TRBV27 to TRBJ1-2; 7 nucleotides align to TRBD1. Losses at the gene ends were 7 bases for V and 6 bases for J; bases not matched to a gene: 8. CDR3 length equals 13 residues. The germline gives CDR1 MNHEY, CDR2 SMNVEV (reference sequence).

The sample holds a few counts of this clonotype. The CDR3 nucleotides are TGTGCCAGCAGCCAAAGACAGGGGAAGGGGGCCTACGAGCAGTACTTC. Translation: CASSQRQGKGAYEQYF. The rearrangement joins TRBV7-2 to TRBJ2-7; 8 bases line up with TRBD1. Losses at the gene ends were 5 bases for V and 2 bases for J; bases not matched to a gene: 11. Germline V gene lookup returns CDR1 SGHTA and CDR2 FQGNSA. This CDR3 comprises 16 residues.

V and J are TRBV3-1 and TRBJ2-3; possible D gene TRBD2, 7 bases. CDR3 length: 13 amino acids. V was pared by 11 bases and J by 7 bases, with 19 bases between. Germline CDR1 is LGHDT and CDR2 is YNNKEL (reference sequence). DNA of the CDR3: TGTGCCTCCCGCCCGGGGGGCGGGAATACGCAGTATTTT. Translated, it gives CASRPGGGNTQYF.

This clonotype was seen many times. CDR3 in amino acids: CATSWGRTYEQYF. CDR3 nucleotide sequence: TGTGCCACCAGTTGGGGCAGGACCTACGAGCAGTACTTC. The chain employs TRBV15 and TRBJ2-7; weak D call: TRBD1 (5 bases). With 6 bases removed from V and 2 bases from J, the gap between germline ends came to 11 bases. Germline V gene lookup returns CDR1 LNHNV and CDR2 YYDKDF (reference sequence). The CDR3 spans 13 residues.

The chain couples TRBV5-5 to TRBJ1-4, with a weak D call TRBD1 (6 bases). Per the germline V gene, CDR1 is SGHKS and CDR2 is YYEKEE (reference sequence). Deletions cut 5 bases from V and 4 bases from J, with 18 bases between. There are 16 residues in the CDR3. In DNA form, the CDR3 reads TGTGCCAGCAGTGAAGGGGGGCTAGTGGGTAATGAAAAACTGTTTTTT. It encodes CASSEGGLVGNEKLFF.

The rearrangement links TRBV2 to TRBJ2-5; D remains unclear. Trimming stripped 1 base from V and 5 bases from J, with 14 bases between. Germline V gives CDR1 SNHLY, CDR2 FYNNEI. CDR3 size: 15 residues. The DNA for the CDR3 is TGTGCCAGCAGTGAAGGCGGAAACCCGAGGGAGACCCAGTACTTC. Its translation is CASSEGGNPRETQYF.

The J gene is TRBJ1-2, the V gene TRBV7-9; 12 bases match TRBD1. J lost 9 bases, V lost 5 bases, and 16 bases had no gene match. The CDR3 consists of 17 residues. Germline values: CDR1 SEHNR, CDR2 FQNEAQ (reference sequence). DNA for the CDR3: TGTGCCAGCAGCCAGCTCCGGGACAGGGGGCCCTATGTGAGCTACACCTTC. Translating it yields CASSQLRDRGPYVSYTF.

This clonotype was found many times. The gene calls are TRBV3-1 and TRBJ1-1, with a tentative D call TRBD1 (6 bases). The CDR3 is made up of 11 amino acids. Per the germline V gene, CDR1 is LGHDT and CDR2 is YNNKEL (reference sequence). The V end was cut by 1 base, the J end by 11 bases, with 8 bases between. The CDR3 nucleotides are TGTGCCAGCAGCCAAGGGACAGCGGCTTTCTTT. It encodes CASSQGTAAFF.

This clonotype was found many times. V gene TRBV28 combines with J gene TRBJ1-2; D call uncertain. The CDR3 covers 14 residues. The V and J ends lost 5 bases and 4 bases respectively, with 14 bases between them. CDR1 and CDR2 from the germline V gene are MDHEN and SYDVKM. The CDR3: CASSDTFTPYGYTF. In DNA form, the CDR3 reads TGTGCCAGCAGTGACACCTTCACCCCCTATGGCTACACCTTC.

This clonotype was observed a few times. The chain has TRBV20-1 and TRBJ1-2; D unresolved. This CDR3 comprises 12 residues. Per the germline V gene, CDR1 is DFQATT and CDR2 is SNEGSKA (reference sequence). V lost 5 bases and J 2 bases, leaving 9 bases between the germline ends. The CDR3 region has the DNA TGCAGTGCTGACGACAACAACTATGGCTACACCTTC. This sequence encodes CSADDNNYGYTF.

This clonotype occurred many times. The chain recombines TRBV5-1 with TRBJ2-3, with D hard to call. The CDR3 sequence is 15 residues long. Deletions cut 1 base from V and 0 bases from J, with 9 bases between. The germline V gene encodes CDR1 SGHRS and CDR2 YFSETQ. CDR3 sequence reads: CASSLNGRSTDTQYF. In DNA, the CDR3 is TGCGCCAGCAGCTTGAATGGCAGGAGCACAGATACGCAGTATTTT.

This clonotype was counted at least ten times. The chain couples TRBV12-3 or TRBV12-4 to TRBJ1-6, with a weak D call TRBD1 (5 bases). V lost 5 bases to trimming and J lost 9 bases, with 14 bases between them. This CDR3 has 14 amino acids. CDR3 in amino acids: CASSVGDRVSPLHF. The CDR3 DNA follows: TGTGCCAGCAGTGTCGGGGACCGGGTTTCACCCCTCCACTTT.

This clonotype was found many times. J is TRBJ2-4 and V is TRBV2; D gene unclear. Germline V gene sequence: CDR1 SNHLY, CDR2 FYNNEI. This CDR3 comprises 12 residues. The V gene lost 2 bases and the J gene lost 8 bases, with 7 bases spanning the gap. The CDR3, as DNA: TGTGCCAGCAGTGAACCCCCGTACATTCAGTACTTC. Amino acid sequence: CASSEPPYIQYF.

This sequence joins TRBV9 and TRBJ1-2; D is perhaps TRBD1 (5 bases). This CDR3 has 14 amino acids. Deletions cut 0 bases from V and 6 bases from J, with 12 bases between. Germline-derived CDR1 and CDR2 are SGDLS and YYNGEE. CDR3 sequence reads: CASSVGPGGDGYTF. The CDR3, as DNA: TGTGCCAGCAGCGTAGGTCCTGGGGGTGATGGCTACACCTTC. Looking up the rest from reference TRBV9 and TRBJ1-2 gives the full variable domain: DSGVTQTPKHLITATGQRVTLRCSPRSGDLSVYWYQQSLDQGLQFLIQYYNGEERAKGNILERFSAQQFPDLHSELNLSSLELGDSALYFCASSVGPGGDGYTFGSGTRLTVV.

The chain joins TRBV4-1 to TRBJ2-3; D may be TRBD2 (5 bases). CDR1 and CDR2 (germline): MGHRA, YSYEKL. Between the trimmed V and J ends, which lost 2 bases and 0 bases, there was a span of 15 bases. The CDR3 runs to 17 residues. DNA of the CDR3: TGCGCCAGCAGCCAACGAGGGCCCTGGGGTAGCACAGATACGCAGTATTTT. Translation gives CASSQRGPWGSTDTQYF.

Concerning this clonotype: A far larger clone is one base from this, pointing to a likely read error. This CDR3 is CASSLDRNTDTQYF. The CDR3 DNA sequence: TGTGCCAGCAGCCTCGACAGGAACACAGATACGCAGTATTTT. This chain connects TRBV7-9 to TRBJ2-3; weak D call: TRBD1 (6 bases). The CDR3 has 14 amino acids. The germline V gene has CDR1 SEHNR and CDR2 FQNEAQ (reference sequence). Trimming took 5 bases from V and 2 from J, leaving 11 bases between them.

The V gene is TRBV2, the J gene TRBJ1-1; 10 nucleotides line up with TRBD1. CDR3 length equals 15 residues. V lost 6 bases and J lost 4; bases outside the gene matches: 8. The germline V gene has CDR1 SNHLY and CDR2 FYNNEI. CDR3 DNA: TGTGCCAGCAGCGGGATTGACAGGGGGCCCACTGAAGCTTTCTTT. Translating gives CASSGIDRGPTEAFF.

This clonotype was counted ten times or more. The chain couples TRBV12-3 or TRBV12-4 to TRBJ2-7, with D possibly TRBD1 on 5 matching bases. The CDR3 is 16 amino acids. V shed 0 bases and J shed 1 base, with 13 bases lying between them. This CDR3 reads CASSLAGNRQSYEQYF. Here the CDR3 DNA reads TGTGCCAGCAGTTTAGCGGGGAACAGGCAATCCTACGAGCAGTACTTC.